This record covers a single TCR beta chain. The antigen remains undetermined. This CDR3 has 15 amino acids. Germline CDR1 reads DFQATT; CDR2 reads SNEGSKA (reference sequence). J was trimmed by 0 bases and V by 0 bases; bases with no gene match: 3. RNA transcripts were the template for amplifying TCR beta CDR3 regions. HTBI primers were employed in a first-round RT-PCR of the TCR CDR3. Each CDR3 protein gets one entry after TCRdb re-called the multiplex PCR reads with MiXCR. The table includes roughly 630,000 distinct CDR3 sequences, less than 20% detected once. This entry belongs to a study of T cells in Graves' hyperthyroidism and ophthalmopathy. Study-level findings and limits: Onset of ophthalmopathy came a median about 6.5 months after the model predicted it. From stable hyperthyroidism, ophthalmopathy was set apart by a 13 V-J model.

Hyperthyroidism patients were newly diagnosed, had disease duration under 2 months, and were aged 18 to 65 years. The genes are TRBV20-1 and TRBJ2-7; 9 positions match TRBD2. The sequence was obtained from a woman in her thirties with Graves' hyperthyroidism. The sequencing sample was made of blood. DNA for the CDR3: TGCAGTGCTAGAGAAAAAGCGGGAGGCTCCTACGAGCAGTACTTC. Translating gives CSAREKAGGSYEQYF.